A selection of T cell receptor beta chains follows, all from one sample in a study of blood T cell repertoires in COVID-19. The method was immunoSEQ multiplex PCR; TCRdb's version includes in-frame clones alone and lacks a portion of them. The sample holds about 240,000 clones; 86% are singletons and the top ten take more than 9%. The material sequenced was peripheral blood. The origin of the receptors is a man older than 75 with acute or convalescent COVID-19. The CDR3 runs from the conserved cysteine through the conserved F or W. A D gene is named only where the DNA matches it firmly. A row's size may be missing; if present it is once, few, many or a size class.

CDR3	DNA	V	J	D	size
CASSSDYPPRTQYF	TGTGCCAGCAGCTCGGACTACCCCCCACGGACCCAGTACTTC	TRBV7-2	TRBJ2-5	NA	few
CASSSPLGAGYEQYF	TGTGCCAGCAGTTCCCCGCTGGGGGCGGGCTACGAGCAGTACTTC	TRBV6-6	TRBJ2-7	NA	NA
CASSLLEGGLPFF	TGTGCCAGCAGCCTTCTAGAGGGGGGGCTCCCGTTTTTT	TRBV7-2	TRBJ2-2	NA	NA
CASSPGTGTGGSPQYF	TGCGCCAGCAGCCCTGGAACCGGGACAGGGGGCTCCCCTCAGTACTTC	TRBV5-1	TRBJ2-4	TRBD1	NA
CASSLSPGSGGADTQYF	TGCGCCAGCAGCTTGTCCCCGGGTAGCGGGGGGGCAGATACGCAGTATTTT	TRBV5-1	TRBJ2-3	TRBD2	NA
CASSSQGIGAGELFF	TGCGCCAGCAGTTCCCAGGGGATTGGAGCCGGGGAGCTGTTTTTT	TRBV5-1	TRBJ2-2	NA	NA
CASSSGHIEKLFF	TGTGCCAGCAGTTCCGGACATATAGAAAAACTGTTTTTT	TRBV28	TRBJ1-4	NA	NA
CASSFGGDSNQPQHF	TGTGCCAGCAGCTTCGGCGGGGATAGCAATCAGCCCCAGCATTTT	TRBV7-9	TRBJ1-5	NA	NA
CASSFWPNTEAFF	TGTGCCAGCAGTTTTTGGCCCAACACTGAAGCTTTCTTT	TRBV12-3/TRBV12-4	TRBJ1-1	NA	once
CASSPSSGATEAFF	TGCGCCAGCAGCCCATCCTCAGGGGCTACTGAAGCTTTCTTT	TRBV5-1	TRBJ1-1	NA	NA
CASSELQGSNSPLHF	TGTGCCAGCAGCGAACTACAGGGTTCCAATTCACCCCTCCACTTT	TRBV9	TRBJ1-6	NA	NA
CASSSHPHEQYF	TGTGCCAGCAGCAGCCACCCCCACGAGCAGTACTTC	TRBV3-1/TRBV3-2	TRBJ2-7	NA	NA
CSATAGETQYF	TGCAGTGCCACCGCGGGGGAGACCCAGTACTTC	TRBV20-1	TRBJ2-5	NA	NA
CASSAPPGGDTEAFF	TGTGCCAGTAGTGCACCCCCGGGGGGCGACACTGAAGCTTTCTTT	TRBV19	TRBJ1-1	NA	NA
CASSQVDGVNIQYF	TGTGCCAGCAGCCAAGTGGACGGGGTGAACATTCAGTACTTC	TRBV3-1/TRBV3-2	TRBJ2-4	NA	NA
CASSYDRKVGEKLFF	TGTGCCAGCAGCTACGACAGGAAAGTCGGGGAAAAACTGTTTTTT	TRBV7-2	TRBJ1-4	NA	NA
CASSRREGLAGGHNEQFF	TGTGCCAGCAGCCGGAGAGAGGGACTAGCGGGAGGTCACAATGAGCAGTTCTTC	TRBV7-8	TRBJ2-1	TRBD2	NA
CAGGTSGTDTQYF	TGTGCCGGCGGGACTAGCGGCACAGATACGCAGTATTTT	TRBV28	TRBJ2-3	TRBD2	once
CASSYFSSSYNSPLHF	TGTGCCAGCAGTTACTTCTCCAGCTCCTATAATTCACCCCTCCACTTT	TRBV6-5	TRBJ1-6	NA	NA
CSASVVGGSYEQYF	TGCAGTGCTAGTGTTGTAGGCGGCTCCTACGAGCAGTACTTC	TRBV20-1	TRBJ2-7	NA	NA
CASSLLEKLFF	TGTGCCAGCAGCCTATTAGAAAAACTGTTTTTT	TRBV3-1/TRBV3-2	TRBJ1-4	NA	NA
CASSFTGGTNEKLFF	TGTGCCAGCAGTTTTACAGGGGGCACTAATGAAAAACTGTTTTTT	TRBV5-5	TRBJ1-4	TRBD1	once
CASSLGLAGAFSYNEQFF	TGTGCCAGCAGCCTCGGACTAGCGGGAGCGTTCTCCTACAATGAGCAGTTCTTC	TRBV3-1/TRBV3-2	TRBJ2-1	TRBD2	NA
CAISPGSPTDTQYF	TGTGCCATCAGTCCCGGGAGCCCCACAGATACGCAGTATTTT	TRBV10-3	TRBJ2-3	NA	NA
CASSSSPAGRGNGELFF	TGTGCCAGCAGCTCCTCCCCCGCGGGCAGGGGGAACGGGGAGCTGTTTTTT	TRBV7-3	TRBJ2-2	TRBD1	NA
CASTILAGAPTGELFF	TGTGCCAGTACTATACTAGCGGGAGCTCCCACCGGGGAGCTGTTTTTT	TRBV19	TRBJ2-2	TRBD2	NA
CASSPRGQGRDTEAFF	TGCGCCAGCAGTCCCCGGGGACAGGGGCGGGACACTGAAGCTTTCTTT	TRBV23-1	TRBJ1-1	TRBD1	NA
CASTQRSSLQETQYF	TGTGCCAGCACCCAACGGAGCAGCCTCCAAGAGACCCAGTACTTC	TRBV2	TRBJ2-5	NA	NA
CASRAGDYSPLHF	TGTGCCAGTCGGGCAGGGGATTATTCACCCCTCCACTTT	TRBV28	TRBJ1-6	NA	NA
CASRVLPGSTEAFF	TGTGCCAGCAGAGTTTTGCCCGGTAGTACTGAAGCTTTCTTT	TRBV28	TRBJ1-1	NA	once
CASSPPQGPGSNQPQHF	TGTGCCAGCAGCCCCCCCCAGGGGCCTGGTAGCAATCAGCCCCAGCATTTT	TRBV7-9	TRBJ1-5	NA	NA
CASSQDLLAALYEQYF	TGTGCCAGCAGCCAAGATCTCCTAGCCGCTTTATACGAGCAGTACTTC	TRBV3-1/TRBV3-2	TRBJ2-7	NA	NA
CASSIRTGGLGNTEAFF	TGTGCCAGTAGTATAAGGACAGGGGGCTTGGGGAACACTGAAGCTTTCTTT	TRBV19	TRBJ1-1	TRBD1	NA
CATTYIAGAQDEQFF	TGTGCCACCACCTACATAGCGGGAGCCCAAGATGAGCAGTTCTTC	TRBV24-1	TRBJ2-1	TRBD2	NA
CASRSSRDRVSDTQYF	TGTGCCAGCAGGTCTTCCCGGGACAGGGTTTCAGATACGCAGTATTTT	TRBV28	TRBJ2-3	TRBD1	NA
CASSPLLINTEAFF	TGTGCCAGCTCACCCCTACTTATAAACACTGAAGCTTTCTTT	TRBV18	TRBJ1-1	NA	NA